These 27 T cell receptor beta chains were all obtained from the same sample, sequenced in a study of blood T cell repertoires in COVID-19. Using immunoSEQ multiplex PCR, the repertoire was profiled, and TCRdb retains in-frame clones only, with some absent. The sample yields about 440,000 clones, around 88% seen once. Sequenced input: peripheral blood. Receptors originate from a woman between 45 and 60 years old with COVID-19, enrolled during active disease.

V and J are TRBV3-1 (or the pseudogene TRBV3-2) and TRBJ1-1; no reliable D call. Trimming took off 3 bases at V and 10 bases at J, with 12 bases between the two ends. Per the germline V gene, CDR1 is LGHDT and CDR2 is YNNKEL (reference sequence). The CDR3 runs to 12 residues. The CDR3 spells CASSHGVGGAFF. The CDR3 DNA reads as TGTGCCAGCAGCCATGGGGTCGGAGGAGCTTTCTTT.

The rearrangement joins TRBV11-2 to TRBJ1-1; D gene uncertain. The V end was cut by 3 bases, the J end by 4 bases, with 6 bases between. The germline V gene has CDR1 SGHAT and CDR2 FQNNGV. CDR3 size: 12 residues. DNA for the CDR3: TGTGCCAGCAGCTTCCAAGCCACTGAAGCTTTCTTT. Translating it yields CASSFQATEAFF.

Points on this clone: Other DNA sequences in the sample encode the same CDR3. The CDR3 loop reads CASSLSGGYGYTF. CDR3 in DNA: TGTGCCAGCAGTTTGTCCGGGGGATATGGCTACACCTTC. The genes are TRBV12-3 or TRBV12-4 and TRBJ1-2; maybe TRBD1 (5 bases). V lost 3 bases and J 5 bases, leaving 10 bases between the germline ends. The CDR3 runs 13 residues.

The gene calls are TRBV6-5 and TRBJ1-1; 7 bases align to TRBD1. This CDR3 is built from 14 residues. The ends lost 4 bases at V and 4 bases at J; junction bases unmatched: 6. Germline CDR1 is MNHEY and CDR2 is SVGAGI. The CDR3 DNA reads TGTGCCAGCAGTTCAGGGGGGACGATCACTGAAGCTTTCTTT. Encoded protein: CASSSGGTITEAFF.

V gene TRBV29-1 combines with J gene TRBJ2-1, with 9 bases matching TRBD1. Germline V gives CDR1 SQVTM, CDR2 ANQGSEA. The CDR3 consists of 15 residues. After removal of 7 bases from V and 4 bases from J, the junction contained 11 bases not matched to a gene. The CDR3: CSDRLRDRDYNEQFF. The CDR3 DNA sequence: TGCAGCGACCGACTCCGGGACAGGGATTACAATGAGCAGTTCTTC.

CDR3 in amino acids: CASSLAGGETQYF. For the CDR3, the DNA is TGTGCCAGCAGCTTGGCCGGGGGGGAGACCCAGTACTTC. The V call is TRBV5-5, the J call TRBJ2-5; TRBD2 agrees at 7 bases. Germline V gene data show CDR1 as SGHKS and CDR2 as YYEKEE (reference sequence). J was trimmed by 5 bases and V by 0 bases; bases with no gene match: 1. CDR3 size: 13 residues.

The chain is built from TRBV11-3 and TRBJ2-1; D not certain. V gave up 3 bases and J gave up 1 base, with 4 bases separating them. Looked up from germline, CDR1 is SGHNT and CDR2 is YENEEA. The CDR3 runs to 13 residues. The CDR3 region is CASSLESYNEQFF. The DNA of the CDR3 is TGTGCCAGCAGCTTGGAGTCCTACAATGAGCAGTTCTTC.

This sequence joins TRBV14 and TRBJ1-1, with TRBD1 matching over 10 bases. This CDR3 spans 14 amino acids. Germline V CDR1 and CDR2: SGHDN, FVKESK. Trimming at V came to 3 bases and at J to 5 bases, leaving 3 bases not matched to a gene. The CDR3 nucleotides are TGTGCCAGCAGCCAGAGGACAGGGGGGACTGAAGCTTTCTTT. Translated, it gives CASSQRTGGTEAFF.

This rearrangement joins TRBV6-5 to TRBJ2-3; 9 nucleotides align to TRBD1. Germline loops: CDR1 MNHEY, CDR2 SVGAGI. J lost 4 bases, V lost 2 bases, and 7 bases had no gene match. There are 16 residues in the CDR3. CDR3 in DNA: TGTGCCAGCAGTTACACCGACAGGGGGGGCGCAGATACGCAGTATTTT. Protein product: CASSYTDRGGADTQYF.

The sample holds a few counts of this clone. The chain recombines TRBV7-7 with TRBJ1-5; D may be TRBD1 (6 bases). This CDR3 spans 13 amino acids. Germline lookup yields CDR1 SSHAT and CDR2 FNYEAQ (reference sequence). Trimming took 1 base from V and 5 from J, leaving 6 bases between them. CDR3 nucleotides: TGTGCCAGCAGCTTAGACAGGGATCAGCCCCAGCATTTT. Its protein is CASSLDRDQPQHF.

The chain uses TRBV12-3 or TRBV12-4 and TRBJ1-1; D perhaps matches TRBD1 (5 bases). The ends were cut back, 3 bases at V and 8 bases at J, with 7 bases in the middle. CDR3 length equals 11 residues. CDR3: CASSFPGEAFF. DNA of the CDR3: TGTGCCAGCAGTTTCCCAGGGGAAGCTTTCTTT.

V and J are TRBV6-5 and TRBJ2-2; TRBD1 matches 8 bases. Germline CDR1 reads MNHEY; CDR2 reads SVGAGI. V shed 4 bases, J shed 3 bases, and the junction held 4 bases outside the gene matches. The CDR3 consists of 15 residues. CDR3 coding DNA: TGTGCCAGCAGTTCCCGACAGGGGCACACCGGGGAGCTGTTTTTT. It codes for CASSSRQGHTGELFF.

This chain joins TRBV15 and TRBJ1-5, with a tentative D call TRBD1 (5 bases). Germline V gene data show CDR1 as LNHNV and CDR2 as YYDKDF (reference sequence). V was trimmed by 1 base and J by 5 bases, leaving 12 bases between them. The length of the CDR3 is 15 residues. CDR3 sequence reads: CATSRAGSGDQPQHF. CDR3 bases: TGTGCCACCAGCAGAGCAGGGTCGGGGGATCAGCCCCAGCATTTT.

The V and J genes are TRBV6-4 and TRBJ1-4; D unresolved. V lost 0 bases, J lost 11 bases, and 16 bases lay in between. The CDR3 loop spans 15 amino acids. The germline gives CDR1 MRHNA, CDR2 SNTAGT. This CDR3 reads CASSDSCQELSKLFF. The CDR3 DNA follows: TGTGCCAGCAGTGACTCGTGTCAGGAACTCTCTAAACTGTTTTTT.

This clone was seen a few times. CDR3 sequence reads: CASSARLGADTQYF. Here the CDR3 DNA reads TGTGCCAGCAGCGCCCGGTTGGGCGCAGATACGCAGTATTTT. The genes are TRBV9 and TRBJ2-3; D uncertain. Per germline, CDR1 SGDLS and CDR2 YYNGEE. This CDR3 has 14 amino acids. The V end was cut by 3 bases, the J end by 4 bases, with 12 bases between.

The DNA of the CDR3 is TGTGCCAGCAGGGACTACACAGCTTCGGGTAACTATGGCTACACCTTC. It encodes CASRDYTASGNYGYTF. The rearrangement uses TRBV28 and TRBJ1-2, with D hard to call. From germline, CDR1 is MDHEN and CDR2 SYDVKM. Trimming took off 6 bases at V and 1 base at J, with 18 bases between the two ends. This CDR3 contains 16 residues.

CDR3 in amino acids: CASSLDRANTEAFF. CDR3 sequence (DNA): TGTGCCAGCAGCTTGGACAGGGCTAACACTGAAGCTTTCTTT. The J gene is TRBJ1-1, the V gene TRBV28; 8 bases are shared with TRBD1. The germline V gene has CDR1 MDHEN and CDR2 SYDVKM. The CDR3 is 14 amino acids. V was pared by 6 bases and J by 2 bases, with 5 bases of the junction left unmatched.

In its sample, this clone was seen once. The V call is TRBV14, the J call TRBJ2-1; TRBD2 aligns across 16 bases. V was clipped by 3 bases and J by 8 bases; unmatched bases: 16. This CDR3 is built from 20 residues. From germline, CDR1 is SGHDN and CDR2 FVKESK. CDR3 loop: CASSQPGTSGGAAGSDEQFF. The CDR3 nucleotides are TGTGCCAGCAGCCAGCCCGGGACTAGCGGGGGGGCCGCGGGATCGGATGAGCAGTTCTTC.

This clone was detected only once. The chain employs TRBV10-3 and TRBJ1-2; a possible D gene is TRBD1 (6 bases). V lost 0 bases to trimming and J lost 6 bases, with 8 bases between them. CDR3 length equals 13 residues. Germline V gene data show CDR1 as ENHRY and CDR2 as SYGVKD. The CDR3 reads CAISESRGNGYTF. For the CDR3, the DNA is TGTGCCATCAGTGAGTCGAGGGGGAATGGCTACACCTTC.

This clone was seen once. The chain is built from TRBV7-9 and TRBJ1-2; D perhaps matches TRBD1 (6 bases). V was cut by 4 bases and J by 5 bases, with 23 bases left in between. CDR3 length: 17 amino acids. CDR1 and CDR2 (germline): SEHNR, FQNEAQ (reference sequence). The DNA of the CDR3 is TGTGCCAGCAGCTCAGGGGCCAGGGTAAATTTGGGGTATGGCTACACCTTC. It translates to CASSSGARVNLGYGYTF.

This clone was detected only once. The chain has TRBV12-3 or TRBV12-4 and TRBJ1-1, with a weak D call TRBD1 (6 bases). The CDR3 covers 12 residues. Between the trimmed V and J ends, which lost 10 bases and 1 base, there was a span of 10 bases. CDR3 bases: TGTGCCATAGTGACAGGGAACACTGAAGCTTTCTTT. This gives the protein CAIVTGNTEAFF.

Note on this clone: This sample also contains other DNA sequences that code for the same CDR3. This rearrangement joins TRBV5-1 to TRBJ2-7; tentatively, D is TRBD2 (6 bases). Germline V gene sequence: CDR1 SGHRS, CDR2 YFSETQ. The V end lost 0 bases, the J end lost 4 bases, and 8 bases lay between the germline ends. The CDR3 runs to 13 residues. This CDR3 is CASSLGGTYEQYF. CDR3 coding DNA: TGCGCCAGCAGCTTGGGGGGGACTTACGAGCAGTACTTC.

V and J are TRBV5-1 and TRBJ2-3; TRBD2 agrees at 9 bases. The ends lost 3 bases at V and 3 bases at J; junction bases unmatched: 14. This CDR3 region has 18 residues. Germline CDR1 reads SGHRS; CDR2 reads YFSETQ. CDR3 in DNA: TGCGCCAGCAGCTCGCGTATAGCGGGGGTAGGAGGGACAGATACGCAGTATTTT. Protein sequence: CASSSRIAGVGGTDTQYF.

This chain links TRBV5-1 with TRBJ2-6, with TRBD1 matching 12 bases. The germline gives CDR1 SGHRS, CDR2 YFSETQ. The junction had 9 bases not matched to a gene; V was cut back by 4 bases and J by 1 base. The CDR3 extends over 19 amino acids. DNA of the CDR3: TGCGCCAGCAGCCTGGCGGGACAGGGGGCCCTATCTGGGGCCAACGTCCTGACTTTC. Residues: CASSLAGQGALSGANVLTF.

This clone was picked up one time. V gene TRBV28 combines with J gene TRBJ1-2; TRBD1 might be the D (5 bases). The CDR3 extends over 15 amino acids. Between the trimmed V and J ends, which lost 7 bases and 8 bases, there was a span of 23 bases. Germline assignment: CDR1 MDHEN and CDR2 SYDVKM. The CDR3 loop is CASIRGAGPPHGYTF. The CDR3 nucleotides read TGTGCCAGCATTCGCGGAGCGGGGCCACCACACGGCTACACCTTC.

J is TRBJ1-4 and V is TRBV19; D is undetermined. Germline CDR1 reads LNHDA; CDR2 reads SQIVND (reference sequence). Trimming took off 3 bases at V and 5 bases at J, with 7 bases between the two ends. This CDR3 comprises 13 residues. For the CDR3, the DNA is TGTGCCAGTAGTATGGGCCGGAATGAAAAACTGTTTTTT. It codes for CASSMGRNEKLFF.

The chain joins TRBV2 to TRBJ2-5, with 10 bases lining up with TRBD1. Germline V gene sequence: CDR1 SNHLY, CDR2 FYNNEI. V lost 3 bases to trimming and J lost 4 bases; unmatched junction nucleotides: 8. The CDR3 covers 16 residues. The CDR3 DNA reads TGTGCCAGCAGTGACCTCTTTAGGACAGGGGGAGAGACCCAGTACTTC. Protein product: CASSDLFRTGGETQYF.